Described below is a single T cell receptor beta chain sequence and its context. TCRdb keeps only in-frame clones here, not all; method: immunoSEQ multiplex PCR. Of some 2,100,000 clones detected, just over 90% appear once; the ten largest clones hold 1.5% to 2%. The naive CD8 fraction comprised CD45RO-negative cells positively selected for CCR7 and excluded terminally differentiated effector memory CD45RA+ cells. CDR3 length: 15 amino acids. Germline V gene sequence: CDR1 PRHDT, CDR2 FYEKMQ (reference sequence). V lost 7 bases and J 2 bases, leaving 18 bases between the germline ends. The source of the sample is a study of shared clonotypes between healthy human individuals.

This chain uses TRBV13 with TRBJ2-7; D perhaps matches TRBD1 (5 bases). The TCR was taken from a man aged 18-30 years in good health. Some clones in this sample may be carry-over from other donors' samples. Sequenced sample: naive CD8+ T cells from PBMCs. The CDR3 coding sequence is TGTGCCAGCACCCCCGGTAGGACAAAAACCTACGAGCAGTACTTC. It codes for CASTPGRTKTYEQYF.